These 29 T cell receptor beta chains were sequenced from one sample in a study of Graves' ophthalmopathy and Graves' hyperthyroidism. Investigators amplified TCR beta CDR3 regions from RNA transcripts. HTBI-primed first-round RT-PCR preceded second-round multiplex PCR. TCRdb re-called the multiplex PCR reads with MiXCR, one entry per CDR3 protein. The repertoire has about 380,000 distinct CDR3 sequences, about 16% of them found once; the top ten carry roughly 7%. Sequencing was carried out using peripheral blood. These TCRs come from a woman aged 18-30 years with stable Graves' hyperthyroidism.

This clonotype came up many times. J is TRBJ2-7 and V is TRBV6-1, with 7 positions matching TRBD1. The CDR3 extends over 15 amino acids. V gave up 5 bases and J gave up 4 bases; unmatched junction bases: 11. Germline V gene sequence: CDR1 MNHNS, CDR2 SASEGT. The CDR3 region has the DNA TGTGCCAGCAGTACCACAGGGGTGGCTGTATACGAGCAGTACTTC. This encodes CASSTTGVAVYEQYF.

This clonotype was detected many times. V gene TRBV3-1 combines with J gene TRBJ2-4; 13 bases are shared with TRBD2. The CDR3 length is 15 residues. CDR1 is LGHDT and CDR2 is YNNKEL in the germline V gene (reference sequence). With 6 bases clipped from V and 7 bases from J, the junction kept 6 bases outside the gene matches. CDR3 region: CASSPGLAGANIQYF. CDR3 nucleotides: TGTGCCAGCAGTCCTGGACTAGCGGGGGCTAACATTCAGTACTTC.

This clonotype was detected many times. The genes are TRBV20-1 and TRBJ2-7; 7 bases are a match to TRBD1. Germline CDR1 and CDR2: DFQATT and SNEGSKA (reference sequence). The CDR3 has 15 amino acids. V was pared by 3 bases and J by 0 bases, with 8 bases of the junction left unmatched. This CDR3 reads CSARAPGQLSYEQYF. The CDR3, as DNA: TGCAGTGCTAGGGCTCCGGGACAGCTCTCCTACGAGCAGTACTTC.

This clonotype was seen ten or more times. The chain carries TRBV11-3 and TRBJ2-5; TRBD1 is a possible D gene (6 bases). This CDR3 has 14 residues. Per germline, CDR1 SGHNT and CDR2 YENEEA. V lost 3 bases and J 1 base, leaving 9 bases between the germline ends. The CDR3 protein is CASSFTTGQETQYF. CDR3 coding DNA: TGTGCCAGCAGCTTCACGACAGGCCAAGAGACCCAGTACTTC. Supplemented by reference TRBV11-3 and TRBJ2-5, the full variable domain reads EAGVVQSPRYKIIEKKQPVAFWCNPISGHNTLYWYLQNLGQGPELLIRYENEEAVDDSQLPKDRFSAERLKGVDSTLKIQPAELGDSAVYLCASSFTTGQETQYFGPGTRLLVL.

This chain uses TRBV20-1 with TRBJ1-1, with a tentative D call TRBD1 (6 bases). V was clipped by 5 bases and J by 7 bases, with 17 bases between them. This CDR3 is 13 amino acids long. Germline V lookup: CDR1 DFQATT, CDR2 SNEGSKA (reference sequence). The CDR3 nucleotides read TGCAGTGCTCCTCGACAGGCCGCAGTTGAAGCTTTCTTT. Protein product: CSAPRQAAVEAFF.

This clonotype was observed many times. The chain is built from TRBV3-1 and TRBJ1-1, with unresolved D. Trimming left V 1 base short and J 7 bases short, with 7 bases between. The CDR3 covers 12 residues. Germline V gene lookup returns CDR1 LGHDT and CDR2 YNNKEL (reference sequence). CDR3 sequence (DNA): TGTGCCAGCAGCCAAGGGGTGGTTGAAGCTTTCTTT. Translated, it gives CASSQGVVEAFF. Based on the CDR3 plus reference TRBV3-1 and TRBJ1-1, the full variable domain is DTAVSQTPKYLVTQMGNDKSIKCEQNLGHDTMYWYKQDSKKFLKIMFSYNNKELIINETVPNRFSPKSPDKAHLNLHINSLELGDSAVYFCASSQGVVEAFFGQGTRLTVV.

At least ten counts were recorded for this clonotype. The DNA for the CDR3 is TGCAGTGCACCCTTTGGGGGGGTCACCGGGGAGCTGTTTTTT. This translates into CSAPFGGVTGELFF. The chain links TRBV20-1 to TRBJ2-2; 7 bases fit TRBD2. CDR1 and CDR2 (germline): DFQATT, SNEGSKA (reference sequence). The CDR3 extends over 14 amino acids. The junction had 8 bases not matched to a gene; V was cut back by 6 bases and J by 4 bases.

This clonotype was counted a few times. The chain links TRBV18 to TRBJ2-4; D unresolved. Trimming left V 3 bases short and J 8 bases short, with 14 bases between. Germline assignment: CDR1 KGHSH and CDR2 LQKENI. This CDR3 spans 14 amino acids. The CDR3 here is CASSPSRAIDIQYF. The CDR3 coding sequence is TGTGCCAGCTCACCTTCTCGGGCGATCGACATTCAGTACTTC.

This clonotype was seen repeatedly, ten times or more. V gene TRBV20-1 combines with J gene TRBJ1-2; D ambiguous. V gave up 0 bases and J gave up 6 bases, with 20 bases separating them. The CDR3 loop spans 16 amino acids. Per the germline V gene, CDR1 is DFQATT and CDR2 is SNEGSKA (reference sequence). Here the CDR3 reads CSARDTPVRHRDGYTF. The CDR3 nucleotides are TGCAGTGCTAGAGATACGCCTGTACGGCACCGGGATGGCTACACCTTC.

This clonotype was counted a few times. CDR3 amino acids: CAEKGEGRINQPQHF. The CDR3 DNA follows: TGTGCCGAAAAGGGGGAGGGACGGATCAATCAGCCCCAGCATTTT. This chain joins TRBV19 and TRBJ1-5; tentatively, D is TRBD1 (6 bases). V was clipped by 11 bases and J by 3 bases, with 20 bases between them. Germline V gene sequence: CDR1 LNHDA, CDR2 SQIVND (reference sequence). The CDR3 extends over 15 amino acids.

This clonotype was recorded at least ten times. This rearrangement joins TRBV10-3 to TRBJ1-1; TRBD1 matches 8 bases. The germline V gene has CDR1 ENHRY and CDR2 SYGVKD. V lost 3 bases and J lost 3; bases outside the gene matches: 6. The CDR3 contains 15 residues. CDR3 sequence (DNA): TGTGCCATCAGTGACCGGACAGGGAATTACACTGAAGCTTTCTTT. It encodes CAISDRTGNYTEAFF.

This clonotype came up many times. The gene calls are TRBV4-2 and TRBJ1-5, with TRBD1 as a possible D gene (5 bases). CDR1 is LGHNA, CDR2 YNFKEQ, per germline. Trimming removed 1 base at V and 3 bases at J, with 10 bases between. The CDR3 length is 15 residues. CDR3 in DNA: TGTGCCAGCAGCCAAGGTCGACAGCTCAATCAGCCCCAGCATTTT. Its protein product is CASSQGRQLNQPQHF.

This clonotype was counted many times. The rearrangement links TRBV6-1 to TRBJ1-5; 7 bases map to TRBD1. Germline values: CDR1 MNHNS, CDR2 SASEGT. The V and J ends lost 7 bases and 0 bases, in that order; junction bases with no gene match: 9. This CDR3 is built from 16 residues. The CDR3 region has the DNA TGTGCCAGCATGGTGGGGACAGATCCTAGCAATCAGCCCCAGCATTTT. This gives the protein CASMVGTDPSNQPQHF.

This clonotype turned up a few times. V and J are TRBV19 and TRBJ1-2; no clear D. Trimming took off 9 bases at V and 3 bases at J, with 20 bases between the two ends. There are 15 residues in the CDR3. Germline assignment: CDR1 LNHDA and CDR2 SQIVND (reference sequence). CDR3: CASAPSDLRHYGYTF. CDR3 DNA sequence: TGTGCCAGCGCCCCCTCGGACCTTCGACACTATGGCTACACCTTC.

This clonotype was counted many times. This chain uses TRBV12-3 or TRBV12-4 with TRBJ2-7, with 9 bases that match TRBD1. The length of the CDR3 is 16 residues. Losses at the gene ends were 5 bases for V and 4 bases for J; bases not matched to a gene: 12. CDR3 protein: CASSLSYPGQGYEQYF. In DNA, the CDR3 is TGTGCCAGCAGTCTTTCCTACCCGGGACAGGGTTACGAGCAGTACTTC.

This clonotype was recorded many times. The CDR3 protein is CSVVRGQSYGYTF. For the CDR3, the DNA is TGCAGCGTTGTTCGGGGACAGTCCTATGGCTACACCTTC. The chain recombines TRBV29-1 with TRBJ1-2, with 7 bases aligning to TRBD1. The CDR3 length is 13 residues. V dropped 4 bases and J dropped 4; count of bases not matched to a gene: 6. Per the germline V gene, CDR1 is SQVTM and CDR2 is ANQGSEA.

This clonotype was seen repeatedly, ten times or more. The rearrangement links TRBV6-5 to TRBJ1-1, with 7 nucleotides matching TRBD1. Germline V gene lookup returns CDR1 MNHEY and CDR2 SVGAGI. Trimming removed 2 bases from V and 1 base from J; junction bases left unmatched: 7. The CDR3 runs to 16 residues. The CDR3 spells CASSYRRGQTNTEAFF. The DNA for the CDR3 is TGTGCCAGCAGTTACCGACGGGGACAGACGAACACTGAAGCTTTCTTT.

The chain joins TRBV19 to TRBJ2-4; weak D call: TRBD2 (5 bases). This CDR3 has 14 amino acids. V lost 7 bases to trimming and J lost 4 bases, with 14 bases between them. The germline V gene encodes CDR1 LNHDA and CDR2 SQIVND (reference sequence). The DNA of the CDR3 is TGTGCCAGTAATAATGTGGGAGAGAAAAACATTCAGTACTTC. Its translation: CASNNVGEKNIQYF. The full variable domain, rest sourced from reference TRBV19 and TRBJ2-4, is DGGITQSPKYLFRKEGQNVTLSCEQNLNHDAMYWYRQDPGQGLRLIYYSQIVNDFQKGDIAEGYSVSREKKESFPLTVTSAQKNPTAFYLCASNNVGEKNIQYFGAGTRLSVL.

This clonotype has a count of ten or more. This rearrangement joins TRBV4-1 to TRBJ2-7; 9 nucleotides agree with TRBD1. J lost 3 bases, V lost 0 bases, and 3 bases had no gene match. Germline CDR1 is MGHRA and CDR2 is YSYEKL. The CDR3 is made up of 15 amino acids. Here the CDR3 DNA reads TGCGCCAGCAGCCAAGAAGGGACAGGGAGCTACGAGCAGTACTTC. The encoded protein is CASSQEGTGSYEQYF.

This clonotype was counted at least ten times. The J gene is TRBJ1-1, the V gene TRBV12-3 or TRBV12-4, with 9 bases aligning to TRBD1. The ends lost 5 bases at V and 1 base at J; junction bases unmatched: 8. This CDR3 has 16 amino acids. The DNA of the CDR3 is TGTGCCAGCAGTCTTACAGGGGGCGCGGCGAACACTGAAGCTTTCTTT. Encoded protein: CASSLTGGAANTEAFF.

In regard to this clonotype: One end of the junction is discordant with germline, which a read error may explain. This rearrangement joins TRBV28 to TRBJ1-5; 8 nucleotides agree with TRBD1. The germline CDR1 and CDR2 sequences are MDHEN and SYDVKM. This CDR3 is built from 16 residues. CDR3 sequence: CASSSPGQAVNQPQHF. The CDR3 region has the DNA TGTGCCAGCAGTTCCCCGGGACAGGCGGTGAATCAGCCTCAGCATTTT.

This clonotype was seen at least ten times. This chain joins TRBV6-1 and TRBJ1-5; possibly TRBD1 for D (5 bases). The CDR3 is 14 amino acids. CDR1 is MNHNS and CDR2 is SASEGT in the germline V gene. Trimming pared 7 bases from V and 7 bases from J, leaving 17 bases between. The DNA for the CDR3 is TGTGCCAGCACCGGGGCCCCAAACGTGCAGCCCCAGCATTTT. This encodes CASTGAPNVQPQHF.

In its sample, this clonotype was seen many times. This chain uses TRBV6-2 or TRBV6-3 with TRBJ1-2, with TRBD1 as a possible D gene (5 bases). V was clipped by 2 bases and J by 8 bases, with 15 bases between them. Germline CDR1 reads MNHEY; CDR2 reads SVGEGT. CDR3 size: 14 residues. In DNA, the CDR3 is TGTGCCAGCAGTTACCTTCGAGGGACGGGAGGCTACACCTTC. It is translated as CASSYLRGTGGYTF.

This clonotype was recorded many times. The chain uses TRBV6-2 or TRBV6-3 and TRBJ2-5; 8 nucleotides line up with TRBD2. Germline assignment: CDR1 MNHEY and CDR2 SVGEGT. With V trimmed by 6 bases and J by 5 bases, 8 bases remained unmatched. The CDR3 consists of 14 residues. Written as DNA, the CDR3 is TGTGCCAGCAGCGACCCGGGACTAGTGGAGACCCAGTACTTC. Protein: CASSDPGLVETQYF.

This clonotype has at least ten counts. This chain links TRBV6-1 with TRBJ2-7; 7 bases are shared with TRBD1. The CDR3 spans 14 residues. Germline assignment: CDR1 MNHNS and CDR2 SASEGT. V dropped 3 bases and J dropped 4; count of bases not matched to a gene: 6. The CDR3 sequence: CASSERGPQYEQYF. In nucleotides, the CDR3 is TGTGCCAGCAGTGAGAGGGGGCCCCAATACGAGCAGTACTTC.

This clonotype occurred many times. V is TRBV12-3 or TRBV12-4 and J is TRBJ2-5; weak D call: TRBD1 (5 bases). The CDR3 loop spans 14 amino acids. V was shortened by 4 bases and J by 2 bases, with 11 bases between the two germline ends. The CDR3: CASSYPAGQETQYF. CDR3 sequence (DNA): TGTGCCAGCAGTTACCCCGCAGGGCAAGAGACCCAGTACTTC.

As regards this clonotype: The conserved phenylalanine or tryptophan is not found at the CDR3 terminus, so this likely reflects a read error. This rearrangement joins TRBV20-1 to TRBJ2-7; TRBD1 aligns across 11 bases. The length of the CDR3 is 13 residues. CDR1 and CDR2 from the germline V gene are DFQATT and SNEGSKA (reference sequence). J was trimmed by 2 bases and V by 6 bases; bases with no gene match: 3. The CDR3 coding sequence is TGCAGTGCCCAGGGACAGGGGGCCTACGAGCAGTACTAC. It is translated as CSAQGQGAYEQYY.

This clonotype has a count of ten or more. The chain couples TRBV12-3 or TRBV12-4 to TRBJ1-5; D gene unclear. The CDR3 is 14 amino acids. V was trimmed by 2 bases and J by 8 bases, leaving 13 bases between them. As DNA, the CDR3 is TGTGCCAGCAGTTTATCCACTCCTCGGGAGCCCCAGCATTTT. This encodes CASSLSTPREPQHF.

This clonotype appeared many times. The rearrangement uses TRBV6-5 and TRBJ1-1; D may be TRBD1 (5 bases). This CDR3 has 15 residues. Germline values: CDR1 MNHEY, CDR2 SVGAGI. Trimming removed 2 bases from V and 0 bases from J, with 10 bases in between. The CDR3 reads CASSYGATLNTEAFF. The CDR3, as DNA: TGTGCCAGCAGTTACGGGGCCACCTTGAACACTGAAGCTTTCTTT.